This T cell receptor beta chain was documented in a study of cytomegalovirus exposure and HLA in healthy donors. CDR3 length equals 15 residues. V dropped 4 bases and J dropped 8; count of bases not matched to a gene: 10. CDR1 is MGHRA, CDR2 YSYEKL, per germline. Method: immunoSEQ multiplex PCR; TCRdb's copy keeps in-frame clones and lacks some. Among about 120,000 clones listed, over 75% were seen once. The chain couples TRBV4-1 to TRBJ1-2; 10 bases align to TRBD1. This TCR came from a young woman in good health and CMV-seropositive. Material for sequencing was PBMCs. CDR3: CASSLRTGGRVGYTF. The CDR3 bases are TGCGCCAGCAGCCTAAGGACAGGGGGACGTGTGGGCTACACCTTC.